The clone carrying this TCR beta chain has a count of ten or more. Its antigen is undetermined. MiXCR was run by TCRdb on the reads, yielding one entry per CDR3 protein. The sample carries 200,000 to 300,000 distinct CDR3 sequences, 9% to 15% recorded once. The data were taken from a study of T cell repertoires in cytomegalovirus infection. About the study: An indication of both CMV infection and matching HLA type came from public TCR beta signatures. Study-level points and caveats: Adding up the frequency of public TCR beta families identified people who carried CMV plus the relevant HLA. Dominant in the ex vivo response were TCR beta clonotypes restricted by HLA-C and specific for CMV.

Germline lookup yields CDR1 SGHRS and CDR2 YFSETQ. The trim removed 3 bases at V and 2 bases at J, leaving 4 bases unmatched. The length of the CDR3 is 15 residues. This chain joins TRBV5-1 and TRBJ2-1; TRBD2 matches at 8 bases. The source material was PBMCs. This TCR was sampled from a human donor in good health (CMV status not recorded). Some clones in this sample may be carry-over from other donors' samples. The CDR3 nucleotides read TGCGCCAGCAGCTCCGGGACTAGACCCTACAATGAGCAGTTCTTC. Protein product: CASSSGTRPYNEQFF.